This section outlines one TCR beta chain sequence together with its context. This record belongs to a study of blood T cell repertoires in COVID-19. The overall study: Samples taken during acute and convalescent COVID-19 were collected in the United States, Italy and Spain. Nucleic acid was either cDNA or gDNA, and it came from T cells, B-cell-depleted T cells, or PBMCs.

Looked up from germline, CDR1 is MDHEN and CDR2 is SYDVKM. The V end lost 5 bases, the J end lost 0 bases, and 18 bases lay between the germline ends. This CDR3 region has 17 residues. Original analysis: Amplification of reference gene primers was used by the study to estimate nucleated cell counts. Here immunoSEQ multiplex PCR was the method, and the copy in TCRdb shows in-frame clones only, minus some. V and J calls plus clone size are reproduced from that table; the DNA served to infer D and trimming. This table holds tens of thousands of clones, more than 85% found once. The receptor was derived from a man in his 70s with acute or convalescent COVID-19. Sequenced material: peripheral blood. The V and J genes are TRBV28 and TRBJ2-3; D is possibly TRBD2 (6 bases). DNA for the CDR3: TGTGCCAGCAGTCCCCCTAAACGCGGGACTAGCACAGATACGCAGTATTTT. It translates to CASSPPKRGTSTDTQYF.